The T cell receptor beta chain under discussion was sequenced for a study of shared T cell receptors in the human thymus. With V trimmed by 6 bases and J by 5 bases, 16 bases remained unmatched. CDR3 length equals 17 residues. CDR1 and CDR2 from the germline V gene are WSHSY and SAAADI. Generated by immunoSEQ multiplex PCR, the TCRdb table keeps only in-frame clones and is missing some. The data hold some 700,000 clones, with roughly 90% observed a single time. The sample was also reused in another study, on human thymus T cells. Per that study: Resections from corrective heart surgery provided thymus tissue. There appeared to be biased usage of V and J genes in thymic and blood repertoires. The related literature has documented a marked overlap of thymic repertoires among unrelated individuals.

The chain has TRBV10-2 and TRBJ2-3, with 8 nucleotides matching TRBD2. This receptor was taken from a boy less than two years old with a congenital heart defect. What was sequenced was thymocytes. The CDR3, as DNA: TGCGCCAGCAGGGACGACTTGGGAGCGGGAGTAGGAGATACGCAGTATTTT. Protein sequence: CASRDDLGAGVGDTQYF.